This T cell receptor (beta chain) was captured in a study of T-cell memory formation after mild COVID-19. Study context: In these data, TCR clusters were largely donor specific. Whole-study findings and limits: Pre-infection memory showed some responding clones, and this suggested that cross-reactive memory joined. Day 15 to 85 contractors were CD4/CD8 balanced; later expanders leaned CD4+. CD4+ clones that contracted lay mainly in CM and EM; CD8+ ones lay in EMRA.

Germline lookup yields CDR1 SGHRS and CDR2 YFSETQ. V lost 0 bases and J lost 5; bases outside the gene matches: 7. The CDR3 is 16 residues long. This clonotype has only a few counts. Antigen: not known. MiXCR, run by TCRdb on the 5' RACE reads, gives a single entry per CDR3 protein. There are about 560,000 distinct CDR3 sequences in the sample; about 20% occur only once, and approximately 8% lies in the top ten. The origin of this receptor is an adult woman who had mild COVID-19 (a few samples of this study predate the infection). Cell type and time point are not known. The sample comprised PBMCs or a T cell subset sorted from them (not recorded which). The genes are TRBV5-1 and TRBJ1-5; 8 bases agree with TRBD1. The CDR3 sequence: CASSLAPTGEYQPQHF. CDR3 coding DNA: TGCGCCAGCAGCTTGGCCCCGACAGGGGAGTATCAGCCCCAGCATTTT.